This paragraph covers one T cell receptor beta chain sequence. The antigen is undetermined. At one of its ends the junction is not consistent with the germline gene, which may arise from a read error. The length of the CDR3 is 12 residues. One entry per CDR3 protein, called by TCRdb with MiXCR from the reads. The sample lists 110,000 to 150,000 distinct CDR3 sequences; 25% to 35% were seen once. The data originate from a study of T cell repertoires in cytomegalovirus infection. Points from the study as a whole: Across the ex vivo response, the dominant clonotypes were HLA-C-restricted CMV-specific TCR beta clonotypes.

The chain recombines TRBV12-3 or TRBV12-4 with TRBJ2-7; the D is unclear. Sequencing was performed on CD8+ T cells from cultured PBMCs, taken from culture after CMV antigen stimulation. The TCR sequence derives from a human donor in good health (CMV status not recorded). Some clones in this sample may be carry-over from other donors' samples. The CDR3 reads CASSLVSDEQYF. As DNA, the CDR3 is TGTGCCAGCAGTTTGGTCTCCGACGAGCAGTACTTC.